This T cell receptor (beta chain) came from a study of blood T cell repertoires in COVID-19. Turning to the study itself: Whether acute or convalescent, the COVID-19 samples came from the United States, Italy and Spain. PBMCs, B-cell-depleted T cells, or T cells provided the cDNA or gDNA that made up the material.

Profiled with immunoSEQ multiplex PCR; TCRdb holds only in-frame clones, not every one. The table has about 220,000 clones, approximately 78% seen once. The germline V gene encodes CDR1 MNHEY and CDR2 SVGEGT. This CDR3 contains 14 residues. V gave up 6 bases and J gave up 5 bases; unmatched junction bases: 4. The chain carries TRBV6-2 or TRBV6-3 and TRBJ2-1; 10 positions agree with TRBD2. The sequence came from a woman in her seventies with COVID-19, enrolled during active disease. The sequenced sample consisted of peripheral blood. For the CDR3, the DNA is TGTGCCAGCAGGCCTAGCGGGAGTAACAATGAGCAGTTCTTC. It is translated as CASRPSGSNNEQFF.